The T cell receptor (beta chain) under discussion was sequenced for a study of T-cell memory formation after mild COVID-19. Looking at the study overall: In these data, TCR clusters were largely donor specific.

General study points: Mainly CM and EM harbored the contracting CD4+ clones; mainly EMRA harbored the CD8+ ones. Memory cells collected pre-infection included some clones that later responded, suggesting cross-reactive memory joined.

The CDR3 loop spans 16 amino acids. V lost 0 bases to trimming and J lost 5 bases, with 17 bases between them. Germline assignment: CDR1 SGHRS and CDR2 YFSETQ. TCRdb reprocessed the 5' RACE reads with MiXCR, giving one entry per CDR3 protein. The sample has a few hundred thousand distinct CDR3 sequences, 28% seen once. This clonotype occurred a few times. Its antigen remains unknown. The sample was PBMCs or a T cell subset sorted from them (not recorded which). This receptor was taken from an adult woman who had mild COVID-19 (a few samples of this study predate the infection). Cell type and time point are not known. The chain joins TRBV5-1 to TRBJ2-5; D possibly corresponds to TRBD2 (5 bases). The DNA for the CDR3 is TGCGCCAGCAGCTTGGTACGGGATCAGGCGGCGGAGACCCAGTACTTC. Translating it yields CASSLVRDQAAETQYF.